One T cell receptor (beta chain) is described in this entry. What it binds is unknown. Time point indicated: week 11, during vaccination. The investigators gave 300 ug of mutant IDH1 20-mer peptide in each vaccine dose, together with topical imiquimod. The source of the sample is a study of a mutant IDH1 vaccine in newly diagnosed glioma. In the study overall: The study gave patients eight vaccinations in weeks 1, 3, 5, 7, 11, 15, 19, 23. Standard pretreatment was either radiotherapy, temozolomide, or, for most, radiochemotherapy with temozolomide.

The protocol was immunoSEQ multiplex PCR, while the TCRdb copy is restricted to in-frame clones and leaves out a portion. The sample holds about 120,000 clones, over 75% seen once. The source was PBMCs, collected from a glioma patient whose treatment included an IDH1 peptide vaccine. This sequence originates from a middle-aged man with glioma.

CDR3 nucleotide sequence: TGTGCCAGCACCGTCCGGGACAGGGCTGGGGCCAACGTCCTGACTTTC. It translates to CASTVRDRAGANVLTF. The rearrangement links TRBV6-6 to TRBJ2-6, with 9 positions matching TRBD1. This CDR3 has 16 residues. Looked up from germline, CDR1 is MNHNY and CDR2 is SVGAGI (reference sequence). The V and J ends lost 7 bases and 2 bases, in that order; junction bases with no gene match: 6.